These T cell receptor beta chains were read from a single sample in a study of blood T cell repertoires in COVID-19. Generated by immunoSEQ multiplex PCR, the TCRdb table keeps only in-frame clones and is missing some. The table records about 130,000 clones, about 75% of them present only once. The sequenced material came from peripheral blood. The receptors come from a man older than 75 with acute or convalescent COVID-19. The CDR3 runs from the conserved cysteine through the conserved F or W. Each record gives: J gene, clone size, V gene, D gene, CDR3 DNA, CDR3 protein. The D gene is left open where the match is weak. Clone size appears in some rows only: once, few, many, or a class for an expanded clone.

TRBJ2-2	-	TRBV6-5	TRBD2	TGTGCCAGCAGTAGCGGGGGGGCCCGAACCGGGGAGCTGTTTTTT	CASSSGGARTGELFF
TRBJ1-1	-	TRBV29-1	TRBD1	TGCAGCGCCGGACAGGGAAGGACTGAAGCTTTCTTT	CSAGQGRTEAFF
TRBJ2-3	many	TRBV5-1	-	TGCGCCAGCAGCAACACAGGGTCCGATACGCAGTATTTT	CASSNTGSDTQYF
TRBJ2-2	-	TRBV3-1/TRBV3-2	TRBD2	TGTGCCAGCAGCCAAGGGGGGGGCACCGGGGAGCTGTTTTTT	CASSQGGGTGELFF
TRBJ1-1	-	TRBV12-3/TRBV12-4	-	TGTGCCAGCACCCAAATCGGGGGCACTGAAGCTTTCTTT	CASTQIGGTEAFF
TRBJ1-2	-	TRBV5-6	-	TGTGCCAGCAGCTCAGGGCCGAGACAGAAATTTAACTATGGCTACACCTTC	CASSSGPRQKFNYGYTF
TRBJ2-2	-	TRBV5-4	TRBD1	TGTGCCAGCAGCTTGGGAGGGGGCCCATACACCGGGGAGCTGTTTTTT	CASSLGGGPYTGELFF
TRBJ2-3	-	TRBV7-3	-	TGTGCCAGCAGCTTAAGTCCGGCAGGAGATACGCAGTATTTT	CASSLSPAGDTQYF
TRBJ2-1	-	TRBV5-1	TRBD2	TGCGCCAGCAGCTTGACTTTGGGCGGGGGAGGTGAGCAGTTCTTC	CASSLTLGGGGEQFF
TRBJ2-3	-	TRBV7-2	TRBD2	TGTGCCAGCAGCTTAGTAGTAGCGGGGGGGTTGGCAGATACGCAGTATTTT	CASSLVVAGGLADTQYF
TRBJ2-5	-	TRBV5-1	TRBD2	TGCGCCAGCAGCCAGATACTAGCGGGGGACGTTCAGGAGACCCAGTACTTC	CASSQILAGDVQETQYF
TRBJ2-5	few	TRBV6-6	-	TGTGCCATAAAAATGGGGGGCCAAGAGACCCAGTACTTC	CAIKMGGQETQYF
TRBJ2-5	once	TRBV30	-	TGTGCCTGGAGTAGGGGAACAAAGACCCAGTACTTC	CAWSRGTKTQYF
TRBJ2-7	-	TRBV12-3/TRBV12-4	TRBD1	TGTGCCAGCAGTGGACAGGGACTTTACGAGCAGTACTTC	CASSGQGLYEQYF
TRBJ1-2	once	TRBV6-5	-	TGTGCCAGCAGTTCAAGCGGGAATAGCGGCTATGGCTACACCTTC	CASSSSGNSGYGYTF
TRBJ2-1	-	TRBV7-6	TRBD2	TGTGCCAGCAGCTTCAGCCCGACTAGCGGGGTAGGGAGCGAGCAGTTCTTC	CASSFSPTSGVGSEQFF
TRBJ1-2	-	TRBV7-2	TRBD1	TGTGCCAGCAGCACAGACAGGGTAAACTATGGCTACACCTTC	CASSTDRVNYGYTF
TRBJ1-5	-	TRBV15	-	TGTGCCACCAGTCACACCGGGGAACAGCCCCAGCATTTT	CATSHTGEQPQHF
TRBJ1-1	-	TRBV7-9	-	TGTGCCAGCAGATTGGATCCGGGACTCAGGAACACTGAAGCTTTCTTT	CASRLDPGLRNTEAFF
TRBJ1-4	-	TRBV6-1	-	TGTGCCAGCAGTGGACTAGGGCAAGGGGACTATGAAAAACTGTTTTTT	CASSGLGQGDYEKLFF
TRBJ2-7	-	TRBV4-3	-	TGCGCCAGCAGCCAAGACGCAGGGTGGGACGAGCAGTACTTC	CASSQDAGWDEQYF
TRBJ2-3	-	TRBV10-3	TRBD2	TGTGCCATCAAGGGCGGGGGGGCCTTAAGTACAGATACGCAGTATTTT	CAIKGGGALSTDTQYF
TRBJ1-2	-	TRBV5-4	TRBD1	TGTGCCAGCAGCTTGCGGACAGGGACTAACTATGGCTACACCTTC	CASSLRTGTNYGYTF
TRBJ2-2	-	TRBV4-2	TRBD2	TGTGCCAGCAGGCCTGTGCTAGCGGGGGGGAGAACCGGGGAGCTGTTTTTT	CASRPVLAGGRTGELFF
TRBJ2-5	few	TRBV19	-	TGTGCCAGTAGTATTGATCGGGTTAACCAAGAGACCCAGTACTTC	CASSIDRVNQETQYF
TRBJ1-1	-	TRBV18	-	TGTGCCAGCCCCCAGACAGCCATGAACACTGAAGCTTTCTTT	CASPQTAMNTEAFF
TRBJ2-2	-	TRBV2	TRBD1	TGTGCCAGCAGCCGGGACAGGACAAACACCGGGGAGCTGTTTTTT	CASSRDRTNTGELFF
TRBJ1-4	-	TRBV27	-	TGTGCCAGCAACACGGAAGTCGGGGACTCCCCCGAGGTCTGTGAAAAACTGTTTTTT	CASNTEVGDSPEVCEKLFF
TRBJ2-1	-	TRBV24-1	-	TGTGCCACCTCGGGCAGGGGCTACAATGAGCAGTTCTTC	CATSGRGYNEQFF
TRBJ2-7	-	TRBV6-1	TRBD2	TGTGCCAGCAGTGAACTGGGGGGGATAGCCTACGAGCAGTACTTC	CASSELGGIAYEQYF
TRBJ2-3	-	TRBV18	TRBD1	TGTGCCAGCTCACCAGGTGGGACAGCCCACCATACGCAGTATTTT	CASSPGGTAHHTQYF
TRBJ2-1	few	TRBV11-2	-	TGTGCCAGCAGCTTTGGGGACTCCCCCTACAATGAGCAGTTCTTC	CASSFGDSPYNEQFF
TRBJ1-2	-	TRBV28	-	TGTGCCAGCAGTTTAGCAGGGGATAGGGGCTACACCTTC	CASSLAGDRGYTF
TRBJ1-4	-	TRBV5-1	-	TGCGCCAGCAGCTTGGGCCGGGGGGCTAATGAAAAACTGTTTTTT	CASSLGRGANEKLFF
TRBJ1-1	-	TRBV13	-	TGTGCCAGCAGCTTAAGACAGTTTAAGACTGAAGCTTTCTTT	CASSLRQFKTEAFF
TRBJ1-2	-	TRBV4-1	-	TGCGCCAGCAGCCCCCTCGAGGGCCGCTATGGCTACACCTTC	CASSPLEGRYGYTF
TRBJ2-7	-	TRBV3-1/TRBV3-2	TRBD1	TGTGCCAGCAGCCAAGGGACAGGATCCTACGAGCGGTACTTC	CASSQGTGSYERYF
TRBJ2-1	once	TRBV18	TRBD2	TGTGCCAGCTCACCACTTCCTAGCGGGGTTTACAATGAGCAGTTCTTC	CASSPLPSGVYNEQFF
TRBJ1-2	-	TRBV2	-	TGTGCCAGCTCCTCGGGCCAGGGGTTCGATGGCTACACCTTC	CASSSGQGFDGYTF
TRBJ1-5	once	TRBV6-2/TRBV6-3	-	TGTGCCAGCAGTTACGCAGCGGAGCCCCAGCATTTT	CASSYAAEPQHF
TRBJ1-1	few	TRBV6-2/TRBV6-3	-	TGTGCCAGCAGTTACCCAGGCAGGGTAGCTTTCTTT	CASSYPGRVAFF